This TCR beta chain is drawn from a study of T cell responses to AZD1222 COVID-19 vaccine. Points from the study as a whole: Among those given AZD1222, only 5 to 7 were seropositive at baseline. Compared with day 0, the breadth and depth of the Spike-specific TCR repertoire rose significantly after two doses of AZD1222. Reports say nearly half of spike-specific TCRs go after unmutated variant regions.

The germline V and J ends were trimmed by 0 bases and 2 bases, with 8 bases remaining between them. Germline CDR1 and CDR2: SGHDT and YYEEEE. The CDR3 spans 14 residues. Sequenced by immunoSEQ multiplex PCR; TCRdb stores in-frame clones only, minus some. The sample lists 110,000 to 150,000 clones, around 93% occurring once. Of note for this clone: Its antigen remains unidentified.

This TCR derives from an adult in good health. This material consisted of peripheral blood, taken on day 0 of AZD1222 vaccination. This sequence joins TRBV5-6 and TRBJ2-5; tentative D call: TRBD2 (6 bases). The chain's CDR3 is CASSLGDWQETQYF. The CDR3 nucleotides are TGTGCCAGCAGCTTGGGGGACTGGCAAGAGACCCAGTACTTC. The variable domain in full, completed from reference TRBV5-6 and TRBJ2-5, reads DAGVTQSPTHLIKTRGQQVTLRCSPKSGHDTVSWYQQALGQGPQFIFQYYEEEERQRGNFPDRFSGHQFPNYSSELNVNALLLGDSALYLCASSLGDWQETQYFGPGTRLLVL.